This record looks at one TCR beta chain sequence and its context. Its antigen is not yet known. No much larger clone is present one base from it, and per-base qualities are unavailable. This specimen belongs to a study of blood T cell repertoires in COVID-19 (dated by TCRdb to between 2020 and 2021). Concerning the study at large: Collaborator samples came from the United States, Italy and Spain and covered acute and convalescent phases of COVID-19. The material from the prospective study consisted of cDNA or gDNA derived from T cells, B-cell-depleted T cells, or PBMCs. The dataset comprised deeply sampled blood TCRbeta repertoires from subjects exposed to, actively infected with, or recovered from COVID-19. A freely available public database, intended as a resource for researchers studying the immune response to SARS-CoV-2, is where the repertoires were released. Samples were obtained from the ongoing ImmuneRACE study (first 160 participants) and from some 1,200 subjects provided by 6 global collaborators. The sample metadata nearly always contained a de-identified subject ID, COVID-19 status, age in years and sex. HLA class I and class II types, where available, came from metadata supplied by the sample provider rather than from assay-based typing.

In the germline V gene (reference sequence), CDR1 corresponds to LNHDA and CDR2 to SQIVND. Trimming takes 3 bases off V and 3 bases off J; junction bases not matched to a gene: 7. From cysteine to phenylalanine, the CDR3 is 15 amino acids long. This entry keeps only the CDR3 DNA: 45 bases, framed from base 1. TCRbeta CDR3 regions were amplified from genomic DNA by means of the immunoSEQ Assay, a bias-controlled multiplex PCR. The original pipeline was this. The number of nucleated cells in each sample was estimated from the amplification of reference gene primers within the assay. To quantify the absolute abundance of each unique TCRbeta CDR3 rearrangement, sequence reads were collapsed and filtered. For each sample, productive Simpson clonality was calculated by taking the square root of Simpson's diversity index across productive rearrangements. TCRdb stores this immuneACCESS table with in-frame sequences only. Part of the clones is absent; in the studies checked, under half of the shortfall reflects unresolved V genes, and no reason is known for the rest. That table gives V, J and clone size, and the DNA gave D and trimming. This sample comprises under 200,000 clones, about 81% of them detected only once. The ten largest clones represent around 7.9% of the sample.

The full study reports these points: Clinical and demographic metadata were provided uncurated, with the amount varying by source and participant.

In the prospective study, participants were about 18 to 89 years old, resided in 25 or so geographic areas of the United States, and were enrolled through a virtual design. Cohort assignment in the prospective study relied on participant-reported clinical history from a screening survey and a study questionnaire. ImmuneRACE Cohort 3 recovered participants were defined by two consecutive negative NP/OP PCR tests, healthcare professional clearance, or symptom resolution. Mobile phlebotomists in the prospective study collected whole blood, serum and a nasopharyngeal or oropharyngeal swab from every participant. Participants in the prospective study had the option to provide additional blood draws and questionnaires over a roughly two-month period. Blood samples from the prospective study were shipped frozen or at room temperature prior to DNA extraction.

The material sequenced was PBMCs or T cells enriched from blood (not recorded which). This sequence was found in a man aged 45 to 65 who had recovered from COVID-19. Recombination linked TRBV19 to TRBJ2-7; 8 central bases correspond to TRBD1. The DNA sequence is as follows: TGTGCCAGTAGTATTCCGGGACAGGCGCTCTACGAGCAGTACTTC. Translated, this is CASSIPGQALYEQYF.